The T cell receptor beta chain described here comes from a study of T cell repertoires in cytomegalovirus infection. Overall study: Shared public TCR beta signatures pointed to both CMV infection and a matching HLA type.

Study results and limitations: The cumulative frequency of public TCR beta families distinguished individuals who carried CMV together with the relevant HLA. Predominance within the ex vivo response was attributable to HLA-C-restricted CMV-specific TCR beta clonotypes.

This CDR3 has 13 residues. Trimming shortened V by 4 bases and J by 3 bases, and 9 bases separated the two germline ends. Per germline, CDR1 MNHNS and CDR2 SASEGT. TCRdb redid the calling of the reads with MiXCR, one entry per CDR3 protein. Of about 530,000 distinct CDR3 sequences listed, about 26% are singletons. This clonotype was observed many times. Its antigen is currently unknown. The rearrangement links TRBV6-1 to TRBJ1-1; tentative D call: TRBD1 (6 bases). The sample comprised PBMCs. This receptor was identified in a human donor in good health (CMV status not recorded). Some clones in this sample may be carry-over from other donors' samples. The CDR3 reads CASSGTEYTEAFF. CDR3 in DNA: TGTGCCAGCAGTGGGACAGAGTACACTGAAGCTTTCTTT.